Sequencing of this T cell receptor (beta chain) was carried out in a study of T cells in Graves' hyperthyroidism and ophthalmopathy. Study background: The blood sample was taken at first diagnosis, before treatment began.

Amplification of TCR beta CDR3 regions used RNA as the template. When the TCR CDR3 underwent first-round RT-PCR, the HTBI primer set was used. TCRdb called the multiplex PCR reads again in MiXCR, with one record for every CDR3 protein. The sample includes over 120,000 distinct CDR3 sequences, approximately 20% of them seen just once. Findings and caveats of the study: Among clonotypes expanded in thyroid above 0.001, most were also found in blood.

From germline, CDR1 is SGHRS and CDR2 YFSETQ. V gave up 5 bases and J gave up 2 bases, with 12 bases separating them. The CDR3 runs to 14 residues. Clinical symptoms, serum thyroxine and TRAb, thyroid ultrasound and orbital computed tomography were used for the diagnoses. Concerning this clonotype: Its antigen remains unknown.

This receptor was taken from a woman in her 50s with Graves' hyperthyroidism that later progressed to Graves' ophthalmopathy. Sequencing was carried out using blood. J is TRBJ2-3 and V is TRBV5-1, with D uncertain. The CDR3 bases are TGCGCCAGCAGATTAGTGGGCCCCACAGATACGCAGTATTTT. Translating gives CASRLVGPTDTQYF.